The count of the clone carrying this TCR beta chain is one. These data belong to a study of cytomegalovirus exposure and HLA in healthy donors. V was pared by 8 bases and J by 10 bases, with 25 bases between. The germline V gene encodes CDR1 SGHAT and CDR2 FQNNGV. The length of the CDR3 is 15 residues. It was with 60 Vbeta and 13 Jbeta primers that the PCR ran. Method: immunoSEQ multiplex PCR; TCRdb's copy keeps in-frame clones and lacks some. Counted here are about 160,000 clones, around 77% occurring once; the ten biggest clones make up less than 2%. Specimen: PBMCs. This clonotype was sampled from a middle-aged man in good health and CMV-seronegative. The chain links TRBV11-2 to TRBJ2-3, with D possibly TRBD2 on 5 matching bases. CDR3 protein: CASLLAGPSYTPQYF. The CDR3 DNA sequence: TGTGCCAGCTTGCTGGCGGGCCCGAGCTACACACCGCAGTATTTT.